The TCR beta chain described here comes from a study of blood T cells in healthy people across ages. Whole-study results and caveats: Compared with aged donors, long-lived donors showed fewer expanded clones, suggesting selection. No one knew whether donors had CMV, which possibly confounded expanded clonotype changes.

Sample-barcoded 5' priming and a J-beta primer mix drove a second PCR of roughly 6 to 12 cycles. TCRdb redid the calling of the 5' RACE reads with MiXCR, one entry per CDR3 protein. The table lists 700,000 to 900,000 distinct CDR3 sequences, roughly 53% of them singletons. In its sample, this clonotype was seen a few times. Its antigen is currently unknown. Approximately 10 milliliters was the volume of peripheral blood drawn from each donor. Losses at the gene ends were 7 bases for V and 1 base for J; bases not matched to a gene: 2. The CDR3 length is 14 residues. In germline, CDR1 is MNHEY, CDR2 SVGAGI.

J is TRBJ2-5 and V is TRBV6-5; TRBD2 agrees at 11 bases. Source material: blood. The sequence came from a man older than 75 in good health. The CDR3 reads CASNGLAGQETQYF. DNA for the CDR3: TGTGCCAGCAACGGACTAGCGGGCCAAGAGACCCAGTACTTC.